This T cell receptor beta chain emerged from a study of beta chain features in type 1 diabetes. Only a few counts were recorded for this clone. As yet, its antigen is unknown. Study-wide results and limits: A definitive answer on HLA type influencing TCRB rearrangement was not reached here. Researchers report that Type 1 diabetes patients had moderately but significantly shorter TCRB CDR3s across all four CD4+ subsets.

The CDR3 length is 14 residues. The V gene end was trimmed by 5 bases and the J gene end by 1 base; junction bases not matched to a gene: 5. From germline, CDR1 is SQVTM and CDR2 ANQGSEA. Sequenced material consisted of expressed TCRB transcripts (all of the isolated RNA was reverse transcribed). Using immunoSEQ multiplex PCR, the repertoire was profiled, and TCRdb retains in-frame clones only, with some absent. The profile shows 250,000 to 300,000 clones, roughly an eighth of them singletons. V and J are TRBV29-1 and TRBJ2-3; 8 nucleotides agree with TRBD2. What was sequenced was naive CD4+ T cells from blood. This receptor was identified in a young man with type 1 diabetes. This CDR3 reads CSVLAGMGTDTQYF. As DNA, the CDR3 is TGCAGCGTTTTAGCGGGAATGGGCACAGATACGCAGTATTTT.